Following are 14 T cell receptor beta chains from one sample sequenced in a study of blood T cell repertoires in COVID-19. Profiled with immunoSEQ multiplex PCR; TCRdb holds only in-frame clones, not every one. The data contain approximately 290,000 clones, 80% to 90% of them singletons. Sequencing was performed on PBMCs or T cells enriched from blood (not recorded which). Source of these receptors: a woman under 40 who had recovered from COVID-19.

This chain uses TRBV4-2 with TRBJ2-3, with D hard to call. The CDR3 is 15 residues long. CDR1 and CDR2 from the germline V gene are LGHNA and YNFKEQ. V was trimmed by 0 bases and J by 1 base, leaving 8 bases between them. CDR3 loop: CASSQDLRGTDTQYF. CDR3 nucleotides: TGTGCCAGCAGCCAAGACCTGAGAGGCACAGATACGCAGTATTTT.

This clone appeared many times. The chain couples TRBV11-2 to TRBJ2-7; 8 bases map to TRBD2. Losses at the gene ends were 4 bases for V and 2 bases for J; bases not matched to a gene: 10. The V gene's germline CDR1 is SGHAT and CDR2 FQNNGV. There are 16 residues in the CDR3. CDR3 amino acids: CASSSFGRGSTYEQYF. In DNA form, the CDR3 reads TGTGCCAGCAGCTCGTTCGGGAGGGGGAGTACCTACGAGCAGTACTTC.

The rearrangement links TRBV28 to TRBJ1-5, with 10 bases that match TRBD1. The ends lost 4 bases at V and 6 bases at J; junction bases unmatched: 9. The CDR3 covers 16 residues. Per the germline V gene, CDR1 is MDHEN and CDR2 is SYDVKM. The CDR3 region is CASSSPGTGDFQPQHF. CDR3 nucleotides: TGTGCCAGCAGTTCCCCCGGGACAGGGGATTTTCAGCCCCAGCATTTT.

CDR3 amino acids: CASSGRDSPGETQYF. The CDR3 DNA sequence: TGTGCCAGCAGCGGAAGGGACAGCCCCGGGGAGACCCAGTACTTC. The V and J genes are TRBV11-2 and TRBJ2-5; TRBD1 agrees at 7 bases. The CDR3 sequence is 15 residues long. V was pared by 5 bases and J by 5 bases, with 11 bases of the junction left unmatched. The germline CDR1 and CDR2 sequences are SGHAT and FQNNGV. Full variable domain (remainder filled in from reference TRBV11-2 and TRBJ2-5): EAGVAQSPRYKIIEKRQSVAFWCNPISGHATLYWYQQILGQGPKLLIQFQNNGVVDDSQLPKDRFSAERLKGVDSTLKIQPAKLEDSAVYLCASSGRDSPGETQYFGPGTRLLVL.

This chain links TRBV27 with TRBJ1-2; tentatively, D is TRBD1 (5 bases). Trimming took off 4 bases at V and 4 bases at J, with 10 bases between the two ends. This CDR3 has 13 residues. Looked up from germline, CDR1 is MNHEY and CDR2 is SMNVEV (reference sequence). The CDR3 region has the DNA TGTGCCAGCAGTTATCGGGGGAGCTATGGCTACACCTTC. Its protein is CASSYRGSYGYTF.

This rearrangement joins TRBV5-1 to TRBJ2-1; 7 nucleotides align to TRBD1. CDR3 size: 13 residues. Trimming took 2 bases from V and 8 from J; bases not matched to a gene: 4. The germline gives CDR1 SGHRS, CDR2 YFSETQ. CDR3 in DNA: TGCGCCAGCAGCTTAAACAGGGGACATGAGCAGTTCTTC. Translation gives CASSLNRGHEQFF.

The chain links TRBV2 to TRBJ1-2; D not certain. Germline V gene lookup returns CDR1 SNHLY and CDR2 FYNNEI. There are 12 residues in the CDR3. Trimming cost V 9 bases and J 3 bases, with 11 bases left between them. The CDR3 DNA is TGTGCCAGTCGAGCACTCGACTATGGCTACACCTTC. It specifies CASRALDYGYTF.

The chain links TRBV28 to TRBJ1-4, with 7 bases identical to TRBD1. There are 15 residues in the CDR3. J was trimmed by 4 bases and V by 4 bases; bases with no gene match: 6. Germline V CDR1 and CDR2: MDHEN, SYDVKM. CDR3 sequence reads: CASSYKGGLNEKLFF. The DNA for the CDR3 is TGTGCCAGCAGTTATAAAGGGGGCCTTAATGAAAAACTGTTTTTT.

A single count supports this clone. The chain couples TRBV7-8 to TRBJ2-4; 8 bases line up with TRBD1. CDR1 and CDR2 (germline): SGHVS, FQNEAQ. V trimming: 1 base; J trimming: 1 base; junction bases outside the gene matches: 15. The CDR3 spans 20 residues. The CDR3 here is CASSLVGRQGAGMAKNIQYF. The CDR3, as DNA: TGTGCCAGCAGCTTAGTCGGGCGCCAGGGGGCTGGAATGGCCAAAAACATTCAGTACTTC.

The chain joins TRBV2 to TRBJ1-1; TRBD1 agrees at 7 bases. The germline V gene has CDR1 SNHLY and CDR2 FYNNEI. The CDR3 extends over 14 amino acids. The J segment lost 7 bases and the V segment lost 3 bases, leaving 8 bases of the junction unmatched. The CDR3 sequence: CASSDSGRGSEAFF. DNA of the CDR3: TGTGCCAGCAGTGATAGCGGCAGGGGGAGTGAAGCTTTCTTT. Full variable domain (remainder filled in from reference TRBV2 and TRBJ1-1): EPEVTQTPSHQVTQMGQEVILRCVPISNHLYFYWYRQILGQKVEFLVSFYNNEISEKSEIFDDQFSVERPDGSNFTLKIRSTKLEDSAMYFCASSDSGRGSEAFFGQGTRLTVV.

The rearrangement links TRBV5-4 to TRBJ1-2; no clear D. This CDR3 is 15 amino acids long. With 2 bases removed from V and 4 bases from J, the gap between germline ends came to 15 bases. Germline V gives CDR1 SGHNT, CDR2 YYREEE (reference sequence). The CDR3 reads CASSFYRVEVYGYTF. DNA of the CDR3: TGTGCCAGCAGCTTTTATAGAGTAGAGGTCTATGGCTACACCTTC.

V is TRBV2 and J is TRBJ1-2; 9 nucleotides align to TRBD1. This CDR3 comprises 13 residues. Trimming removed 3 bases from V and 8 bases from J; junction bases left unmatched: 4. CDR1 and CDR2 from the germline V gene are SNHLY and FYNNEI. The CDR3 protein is CASSEGQGKGYTF. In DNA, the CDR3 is TGTGCCAGCAGTGAGGGACAGGGAAAGGGCTACACCTTC.

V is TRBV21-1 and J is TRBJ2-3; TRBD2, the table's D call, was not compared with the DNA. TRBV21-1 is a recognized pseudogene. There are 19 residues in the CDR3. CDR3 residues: CASSKEVVLAGGRTDTQYF. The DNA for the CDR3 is TGTGCCAGCAGCAAAGAGGTGGTATTAGCGGGAGGCAGGACAGATACGCAGTATTTT.

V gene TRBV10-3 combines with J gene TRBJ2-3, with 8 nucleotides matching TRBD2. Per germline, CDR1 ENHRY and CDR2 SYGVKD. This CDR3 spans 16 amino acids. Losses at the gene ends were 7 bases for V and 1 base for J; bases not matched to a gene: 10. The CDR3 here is CAINERESLRTDTQYF. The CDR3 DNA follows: TGTGCCATCAACGAGCGGGAGTCCCTCCGCACAGATACGCAGTATTTT.